These 29 T cell receptor beta chains came from one sample sequenced in a study of post-analysis software for immune sequencing data. The antigens of these receptors remain unknown. Study-wide findings and caveats: In patients, four to six TRBV segments were more frequent than in controls, with TRBV5-6, TRBV5-1 and TRBV20-1 among them.

Unique-molecular-identifier-tagged TCR beta cDNA libraries were used. TCRdb redid the calling of the PCR reads with MiXCR, one entry per CDR3 protein. The sample contains some 690,000 distinct CDR3 sequences, 30% of which appear only once. The sequenced sample consisted of blood. The receptor source for this set is a girl aged 5 to 17 with multiple sclerosis.

The chain combines TRBV11-2 with TRBJ2-1; 8 bases are shared with TRBD1. Germline CDR1 is SGHAT and CDR2 is FQNNGV. There are 19 residues in the CDR3. With V trimmed by 5 bases and J by 5 bases, 20 bases remained unmatched. CDR3 bases: TGTGCCAGCAGCCGAATACGCTTTGGCAGGGGGCACGTGGACAATGAGCAGTTCTTC. Amino acid sequence: CASSRIRFGRGHVDNEQFF.

Details on this clonotype: A read error is possible here, since a much larger clone lies one base away. The chain links TRBV6-5 to TRBJ2-7; D tentatively fits TRBD1 or TRBD2 (5 bases each). CDR1 is MNHEY, CDR2 SVGAGI, per germline. V was cut by 2 bases and J by 0 bases, with 5 bases left in between. The CDR3 contains 13 residues. CDR3 in DNA: TGTGCCAGCAGTTACGGGACCTCCTACGAGCAGTACTTC. Translating it yields CASSYGTSYEQYF.

On this clonotype: A read error may explain this, as a much larger clone is one base away. The V call is TRBV9, the J call TRBJ2-7, with D possibly being TRBD1 (5 bases). V shed 4 bases and J shed 2 bases, with 13 bases lying between them. The CDR3 is made up of 14 amino acids. Per the germline V gene, CDR1 is SGDLS and CDR2 is YYNGEE. The CDR3 DNA follows: TGTGCCAGCAGCCCCCGGGTCAGGGCCTACGAGCAGTACTTC. The encoded protein is CASSPRVRAYEQYF.

V usage is TRBV4-3 and J usage is TRBJ2-3, with D unresolved. The V and J ends lost 0 bases and 6 bases respectively, with 13 bases between them. The CDR3 contains 15 residues. Germline-derived CDR1 and CDR2 are LGHNA and YSLEER. The DNA for the CDR3 is TGCGCCAGCAGCCAAGATAGTGGCGGCTCGGATACGCAGTATTTT. It yields the protein CASSQDSGGSDTQYF.

The chain couples TRBV6-5 to TRBJ1-2; no reliable D call. Germline V lookup: CDR1 MNHEY, CDR2 SVGAGI. V shed 5 bases and J shed 4 bases, with 17 bases lying between them. The CDR3 is 15 amino acids. For the CDR3, the DNA is TGTGCCAGCAGTCTAAACAGAGTCCCACTCTATGGCTACACCTTC. Protein product: CASSLNRVPLYGYTF.

J is TRBJ2-1 and V is TRBV12-3 or TRBV12-4; maybe TRBD2 (5 bases). Judging by the DNA end, TRBJ2-7 fits better; the J call may be wrong. The CDR3 totals 14 residues. In DNA form, the CDR3 reads TGTGCCAGCAGTTCGTCCGGGGTAGGGAATGAGCAGTACTTC. This sequence encodes CASSSSGVGNEQYF.

The genes are TRBV6-5 and TRBJ2-6; D ambiguous. V gave up 3 bases and J gave up 2 bases, with 5 bases separating them. Germline assignment: CDR1 MNHEY and CDR2 SVGAGI. The CDR3 sequence is 14 residues long. CDR3 amino acids: CASSYQAGANVLTF. CDR3 DNA: TGTGCCAGCAGTTATCAAGCTGGGGCCAACGTCCTGACTTTC.

This rearrangement joins TRBV20-1 to TRBJ2-2; a possible D gene is TRBD1 (6 bases). The CDR3 runs 14 residues. V gave up 3 bases and J gave up 3 bases, with 11 bases separating them. Germline CDR1 reads DFQATT; CDR2 reads SNEGSKA (reference sequence). CDR3 region: CSASQGKDTGELFF. CDR3 DNA sequence: TGCAGTGCTAGTCAGGGGAAGGACACCGGGGAGCTGTTTTTT.

This clonotype has more than one count but fewer than ten. The chain recombines TRBV2 with TRBJ2-1; maybe TRBD2 (6 bases). In germline, CDR1 is SNHLY, CDR2 FYNNEI. V lost 9 bases, J lost 5 bases, and 14 bases lay in between. The CDR3 consists of 13 residues. The CDR3 spells CARPLAGNNEQFF. The CDR3 bases are TGTGCCAGACCCCTTGCGGGGAACAATGAGCAGTTCTTC.

This chain connects TRBV20-1 to TRBJ1-1, with D perhaps TRBD1 (6 bases). The length of the CDR3 is 17 residues. Germline loops: CDR1 DFQATT, CDR2 SNEGSKA (reference sequence). The V end was cut by 1 base, the J end by 1 base, with 19 bases between. CDR3 sequence: CSARGASSDSSNTEAFF. The DNA of the CDR3 is TGCAGTGCTAGAGGTGCCAGTTCGGACAGCTCGAACACTGAAGCTTTCTTT.

This clonotype was counted only a few times. The J gene is TRBJ2-3, the V gene TRBV7-9; 8 positions match TRBD2. CDR1 and CDR2 (germline): SEHNR, FQNEAQ (reference sequence). The CDR3 length is 17 residues. Trimming at V came to 5 bases and at J to 1 base, leaving 11 bases not matched to a gene. CDR3: CASSPPGLSGGTDTQYF. The CDR3 region has the DNA TGTGCCAGCAGCCCTCCTGGGCTTAGCGGGGGCACAGATACGCAGTATTTT.

There are a few counts of this clonotype. The J gene is TRBJ1-5, the V gene TRBV4-1, with a possible D match to TRBD1 (5 bases). The CDR3 has 14 amino acids. Germline V CDR1 and CDR2: MGHRA, YSYEKL. The V end lost 1 base, the J end lost 5 bases, and 9 bases lay between the germline ends. The CDR3 coding sequence is TGCGCCAGCAGCCAAGTGGGGGAGGATCAGCCCCAGCATTTT. Translation gives CASSQVGEDQPQHF.

The CDR3 coding sequence is TGTGCCAGCAGCTTAGAGCTCGAGGGTCCACCCCTCCACTTT. Its translation: CASSLELEGPPLHF. The chain uses TRBV7-9 and TRBJ1-6; no clear D. V lost 1 base and J lost 11, with 12 bases in between. The CDR3 is 14 residues long. CDR1 is SEHNR and CDR2 is FQNEAQ in the germline V gene (reference sequence).

Turning to this clonotype: A much larger clonotype is one base distant, so this may be a read error. The chain couples TRBV12-3 or TRBV12-4 to TRBJ2-3; tentative D call: TRBD2 (5 bases). The CDR3 contains 14 residues. Trimming took 5 bases from V and 4 from J, leaving 13 bases between them. CDR3 DNA sequence: TGTGCCAGCAGTCTCCAAGCGGCGCCAGATACGCAGTATTTT. Its protein is CASSLQAAPDTQYF.

The chain combines TRBV20-1 with TRBJ1-2; 8 bases map to TRBD1. CDR3 length: 14 residues. V shed 3 bases and J 2 bases; nucleotides not matched to a gene: 5. Germline CDR1 DFQATT, CDR2 SNEGSKA (reference sequence). The CDR3, as DNA: TGCAGTGCTAGCCTCCGGGACAGGAACTATGGCTACACCTTC. This gives the protein CSASLRDRNYGYTF.

This chain connects TRBV4-1 to TRBJ2-3, with 8 bases lining up with TRBD2. The CDR3 loop spans 15 amino acids. CDR1 and CDR2 (germline): MGHRA, YSYEKL. Losses at the gene ends were 0 bases for V and 9 bases for J; bases not matched to a gene: 8. CDR3 DNA sequence: TGCGCCAGCAGCCAAGATGCCAGCGGGGGTGAAACGCAGTATTTT. This encodes CASSQDASGGETQYF.

V usage is TRBV20-1 and J usage is TRBJ2-6; 12 bases line up with TRBD1. Per the germline V gene, CDR1 is DFQATT and CDR2 is SNEGSKA (reference sequence). The CDR3 extends over 17 amino acids. V lost 4 bases to trimming and J lost 3 bases; unmatched junction nucleotides: 7. The DNA for the CDR3 is TGCAGTGCTATGGGGGACAGGGGGCGGTTTGGGGCCAACGTCCTGACTTTC. Translation: CSAMGDRGRFGANVLTF.

The table lists this clonotype with many counts. The rearrangement links TRBV29-1 to TRBJ2-7; the match to TRBD2 covers 11 bases. The CDR3 has 13 residues. From germline, CDR1 is SQVTM and CDR2 ANQGSEA. The ends lost 5 bases at V and 3 bases at J; junction bases unmatched: 3. CDR3 nucleotides: TGCAGCGTTAGGACTAGCGGGCTCTACGAGCAGTACTTC. It is translated as CSVRTSGLYEQYF.

This chain uses TRBV7-8 with TRBJ1-2; no definite D call. The germline CDR1 and CDR2 sequences are SGHVS and FQNEAQ. The CDR3 length is 12 residues. V dropped 5 bases and J dropped 7 bases, with 11 bases sitting between them. The CDR3 coding sequence is TGTGCCAGCAGCCTGCACGAGAGTGGCTACACCTTC. This sequence encodes CASSLHESGYTF.

V is TRBV10-1 and J is TRBJ2-4; tentative D call: TRBD2 (5 bases). The end of the DNA is better explained by TRBJ2-7, so the J call may be wrong. The CDR3 sequence is 13 residues long. From germline, CDR1 is WNHNN and CDR2 SYGVQD (reference sequence). The CDR3 sequence: CASSPGLLYEQYF. In DNA form, the CDR3 reads TGCGCCAGCAGTCCTGGACTTCTCTACGAGCAGTACTTC.

This clonotype appeared many times. This rearrangement joins TRBV5-1 to TRBJ2-3, with TRBD2 as a possible D gene (7 bases). There are 16 residues in the CDR3. Trimming removed 4 bases at V and 1 base at J, with 16 bases between. Germline V CDR1 and CDR2: SGHRS, YFSETQ. CDR3 loop: CASSPVVRGRTDTQYF. CDR3 in DNA: TGCGCCAGCAGCCCCGTGGTGCGGGGGCGCACAGATACGCAGTATTTT.

The CDR3 here is CASSERLTEAFF. The DNA of the CDR3 is TGCGCCAGCAGTGAGAGGTTGACTGAAGCTTTCTTT. This rearrangement joins TRBV10-1 to TRBJ1-1; no firm D call. V was pared by 2 bases and J by 5 bases, with 6 bases between. The CDR3 is 12 amino acids. Germline loops: CDR1 WNHNN, CDR2 SYGVQD (reference sequence).

This rearrangement joins TRBV6-5 to TRBJ2-1; TRBD2 matches at 8 bases. The CDR3 contains 17 residues. After removal of 4 bases from V and 8 bases from J, the junction contained 16 bases not matched to a gene. Germline CDR1 and CDR2: MNHEY and SVGAGI. The CDR3 DNA reads TGTGCCAGCAGTTCCCTTAAAGTGGGGATAGCGGGGCATGAGCAGTTCTTC. Residues: CASSSLKVGIAGHEQFF.

On this clonotype: Sequence at one end of the junction differs from germline and may be a read error. The CDR3 spells CAGSLEDSNNQPQHF. DNA of the CDR3: TGTGCCGGCAGCTTGGAAGACAGCAATAATCAGCCCCAGCATTTT. This chain links TRBV7-8 with TRBJ1-5, with D perhaps matching TRBD1 (5 bases). CDR1 is SGHVS, CDR2 FQNEAQ, per germline. This CDR3 spans 15 amino acids.

The V and J genes are TRBV11-2 and TRBJ2-3; D might be TRBD2 (6 bases). Germline V gene sequence: CDR1 SGHAT, CDR2 FQNNGV. Trimming took 5 bases from V and 5 from J, leaving 17 bases between them. The CDR3 length is 15 residues. CDR3 residues: CASSPTGRLGDTQYF. The CDR3 bases are TGTGCCAGCAGCCCCACGGGGAGACTAGGAGATACGCAGTATTTT.

The chain joins TRBV7-2 to TRBJ2-7, with D perhaps matching TRBD1 (6 bases). V gave up 2 bases and J gave up 7 bases, with 24 bases separating them. The CDR3 spans 17 residues. The germline gives CDR1 SGHTA, CDR2 FQGNSA. The CDR3 spells CASSLRTAGFVDNEQYF. The CDR3 DNA reads TGTGCCAGCAGCTTAAGGACAGCCGGGTTCGTGGACAATGAGCAGTACTTC.

The rearrangement uses TRBV29-1 and TRBJ1-5; D ambiguous. The CDR3 runs to 14 residues. Trimming removed 5 bases at V and 1 base at J, with 12 bases between. The germline V gene encodes CDR1 SQVTM and CDR2 ANQGSEA. The DNA of the CDR3 is TGCAGCGTTTCCGGGAGCCAGAGCAATCAGCCCCAGCATTTT. Residues: CSVSGSQSNQPQHF.

The chain joins TRBV24-1 to TRBJ2-1; 8 positions match TRBD1. Germline V gene sequence: CDR1 KGHDR, CDR2 SFDVKD. V shed 7 bases and J 9 bases; nucleotides not matched to a gene: 7. This CDR3 is built from 13 residues. The DNA of the CDR3 is TGTGCCACCAGAGGACAGGGTATCGGTGAGCAGTTCTTC. Translating it yields CATRGQGIGEQFF.

The chain has TRBV5-1 and TRBJ2-1, with 10 nucleotides matching TRBD2. Germline V lookup: CDR1 SGHRS, CDR2 YFSETQ. With 6 bases clipped from V and 1 base from J, the junction kept 10 bases outside the gene matches. This CDR3 is built from 17 residues. DNA for the CDR3: TGCGCCAGCACCCGAGTAGTTAGCGGGAGGTCCTACAATGAGCAGTTCTTC. This gives the protein CASTRVVSGRSYNEQFF.